These T cell receptor beta chains were read from a single sample in a study of OX40 agonist ivuxolimab in advanced cancers. The data were produced by immunoSEQ multiplex PCR, yet TCRdb's version contains in-frame clones alone and is incomplete. The sample records about 72,000 clones, 81% being singletons. The specimen comprised CD4+ or CD8+ T cells sorted from blood, sampled in a trial of the OX40 agonist ivuxolimab. The receptors originated from an adult with an advanced solid tumor such as melanoma, head and neck, liver or kidney cancer. The CDR3 runs from the conserved cysteine through the conserved F or W. The order of the fields is CDR3 protein, CDR3 DNA, clone size, V gene, J gene, D gene. The D gene is left open where the match is weak. Not all rows give a size; the values are once, few, many and, for expanded clones, a class.

CAWSVNSNEKLFF	TGTGCCTGGAGTGTCAACAGTAATGAAAAACTGTTTTTT	NA	TRBV30	TRBJ1-4	NA
CASSVRGADTQYF	TGTGCCAGCAGCGTAAGAGGCGCAGATACGCAGTATTTT	NA	TRBV9	TRBJ2-3	NA
CAITGNPQETQYF	TGTGCCATCACAGGGAACCCTCAAGAGACCCAGTACTTC	NA	TRBV10-3	TRBJ2-5	NA
CASSQDHRGGQETQYF	TGCGCCAGCAGCCAAGATCACCGCGGGGGTCAAGAGACCCAGTACTTC	NA	TRBV4-1	TRBJ2-5	TRBD2
CATRSGLFQDTQYF	TGTGCCACCAGGTCAGGGTTGTTTCAAGATACGCAGTATTTT	few	TRBV15	TRBJ2-3	NA
CASSTQGQGTEAFF	TGCGCCAGCAGCACACAGGGCCAGGGCACTGAAGCTTTCTTT	once	TRBV5-1	TRBJ1-1	NA
CASSTRQGSDEQYF	TGTGCCAGCAGTACGCGACAGGGGAGTGACGAGCAGTACTTC	NA	TRBV6-1	TRBJ2-7	TRBD1
CASSPVGVSGNTIYF	TGCGCCAGCAGCCCGGTGGGGGTGTCTGGAAACACCATATATTTT	few	TRBV5-1	TRBJ1-3	NA
CASSISQGRAFF	TGTGCCAGTAGTATTTCACAGGGGCGGGCTTTCTTT	NA	TRBV19	TRBJ1-1	TRBD1
CASSTYDSELNYGYTF	TGTGCCAGCTCGACATACGACAGTGAACTCAACTATGGCTACACCTTC	NA	TRBV18	TRBJ1-2	NA
CASSLSRNTEAFF	TGTGCCAGCAGCTTGAGTAGGAACACTGAAGCTTTCTTT	NA	TRBV7-8	TRBJ1-1	NA
CASSLVAGEVNNEQFF	TGCGCCAGCAGCTTAGTAGCGGGAGAGGTAAACAATGAGCAGTTCTTC	NA	TRBV5-1	TRBJ2-1	TRBD2
CASRPVGPTNTQYF	TGTGCCAGTAGGCCCGTGGGACCCACGAATACGCAGTATTTT	NA	TRBV19	TRBJ2-3	NA
CASATAGATYEQYF	TGTGCCAGCGCTACGGCAGGGGCAACCTACGAGCAGTACTTC	NA	TRBV6-1	TRBJ2-7	NA
CASSVDGTYGYTF	TGTGCCAGCAGCGTGGACGGAACCTATGGCTACACCTTC	NA	TRBV5-6	TRBJ1-2	NA
CASSQDRGQGADTQYF	TGTGCCAGCAGCCAAGATAGAGGACAGGGGGCAGATACGCAGTATTTT	NA	TRBV14	TRBJ2-3	TRBD1
CASSQGERDHKYF	TGCGCCAGCAGCCAAGGAGAGCGGGATCACAAGTATTTT	NA	TRBV4-1	TRBJ2-3	TRBD2
CAWSVLTDTQYF	TGTGCCTGGAGTGTACTTACAGATACGCAGTATTTT	few	TRBV30	TRBJ2-3	NA
CSVETGTDTQYF	TGCAGCGTTGAAACAGGGACAGATACGCAGTATTTT	NA	TRBV29-1	TRBJ2-3	NA
CASTGSPYPEAFF	TGTGCCAGCACCGGGTCCCCCTATCCTGAAGCTTTCTTT	NA	TRBV28	TRBJ1-1	NA
CASSQDPLNTEAFF	TGCGCCAGCAGCCAAGACCCCCTGAACACTGAAGCTTTCTTT	few	TRBV4-1	TRBJ1-1	NA
CSVVRTGGPIEQFF	TGCAGCGTTGTAAGGACGGGAGGGCCCATTGAGCAGTTCTTC	NA	TRBV29-1	TRBJ2-1	TRBD2
CASSAGGSSYNEQFF	TGTGCCAGTAGTGCAGGGGGGAGCTCCTACAATGAGCAGTTCTTC	few	TRBV19	TRBJ2-1	NA
CASSPGQGDYGYTF	TGTGCCAGCAGCCCGGGACAGGGGGACTATGGCTACACCTTC	NA	TRBV5-4	TRBJ1-2	TRBD1
CASSQNHPGFYEQYF	TGCGCCAGCAGCCAAAATCATCCAGGGTTCTACGAGCAGTACTTC	NA	TRBV4-3	TRBJ2-7	NA
CASSPDRASGRDLYEQYF	TGTGCCAGCAGCCCCGACAGGGCTAGCGGGAGGGATCTCTACGAGCAGTACTTC	NA	TRBV5-4	TRBJ2-7	TRBD2
CASSLADRSYNEQFF	TGTGCTAGCAGCTTAGCTGACAGGTCCTACAATGAGCAGTTCTTC	once	TRBV7-7	TRBJ2-1	NA
CAWRGKGLLSGNTIYF	TGTGCCTGGAGGGGGAAGGGACTCCTATCTGGAAACACCATATATTTT	NA	TRBV30	TRBJ1-3	NA
CASSKALMQRGPNNEQFF	TGTGCCAGCAGCAAAGCGCTTATGCAGCGGGGGCCAAACAATGAGCAGTTCTTC	once	TRBV21-1	TRBJ2-1	NA
CASSYQAGVYGELFF	TGTGCCAGCAGTTACCAGGCAGGGGTATACGGGGAGCTGTTTTTT	NA	TRBV6-5	TRBJ2-2	NA
CASSDGGTNYGYTF	TGTGCCAGCAGCGACGGGGGTACTAACTATGGCTACACCTTC	NA	TRBV6-4	TRBJ1-2	NA
CASSSTENTEAFF	TGTGCCAGCAGCTCGACAGAGAACACTGAAGCTTTCTTT	NA	TRBV11-1	TRBJ1-1	NA
CASSPTLWGPQHF	TGTGCCAGCAGCCCGACCTTATGGGGGCCCCAGCATTTT	NA	TRBV7-9	TRBJ1-5	NA
CASSYPVLNTEAFF	TGTGCCAGCAGCTACCCTGTCTTGAACACTGAAGCTTTCTTT	NA	TRBV11-2	TRBJ1-1	NA
CASSVKTALGEQFF	TGTGCCAGCAGCGTGAAGACGGCCTTGGGTGAGCAGTTCTTC	NA	TRBV7-2	TRBJ2-1	NA
CASSYFQQGPYEQYF	TGTGCCAGCAGTTACTTCCAGCAGGGGCCCTACGAGCAGTACTTC	NA	TRBV6-5	TRBJ2-7	NA